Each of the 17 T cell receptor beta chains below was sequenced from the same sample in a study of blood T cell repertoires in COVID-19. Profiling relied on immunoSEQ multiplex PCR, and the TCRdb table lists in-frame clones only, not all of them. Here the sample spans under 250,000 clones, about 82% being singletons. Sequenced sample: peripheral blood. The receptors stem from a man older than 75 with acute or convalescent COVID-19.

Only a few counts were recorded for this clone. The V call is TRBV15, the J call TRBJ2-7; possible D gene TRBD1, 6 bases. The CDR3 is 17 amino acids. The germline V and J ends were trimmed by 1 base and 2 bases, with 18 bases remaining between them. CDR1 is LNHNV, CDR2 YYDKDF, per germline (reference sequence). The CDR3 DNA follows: TGTGCCACCAGCAGAGCCATGGACAGTCTGATTCCCTACGAGCAGTACTTC. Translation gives CATSRAMDSLIPYEQYF. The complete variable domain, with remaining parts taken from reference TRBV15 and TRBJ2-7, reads DAMVIQNPRYQVTQFGKPVTLSCSQTLNHNVMYWYQQKSSQAPKLLFHYYDKDFNNEADTPDNFQSRRPNTSFCFLDIRSPGLGDTAMYLCATSRAMDSLIPYEQYFGPGTRLTVT.

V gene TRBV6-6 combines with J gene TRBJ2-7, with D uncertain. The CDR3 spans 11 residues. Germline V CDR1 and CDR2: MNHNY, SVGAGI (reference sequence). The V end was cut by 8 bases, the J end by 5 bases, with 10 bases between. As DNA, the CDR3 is TGTGCCAGCCGCGGCCTCAACGAGCAGTACTTC. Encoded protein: CASRGLNEQYF.

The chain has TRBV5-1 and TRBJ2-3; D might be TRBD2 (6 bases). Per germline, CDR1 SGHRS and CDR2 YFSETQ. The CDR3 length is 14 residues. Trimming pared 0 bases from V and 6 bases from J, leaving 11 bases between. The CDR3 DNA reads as TGCGCCAGCAGCTTGGCCGGGGGTGCGGATACGCAGTATTTT. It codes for CASSLAGGADTQYF.

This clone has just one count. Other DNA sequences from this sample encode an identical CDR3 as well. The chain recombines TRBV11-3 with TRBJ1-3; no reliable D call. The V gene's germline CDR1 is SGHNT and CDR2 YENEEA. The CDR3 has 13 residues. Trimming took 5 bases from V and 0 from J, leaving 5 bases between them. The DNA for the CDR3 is TGTGCCAGCAGCAGGAGCTCTGGAAACACCATATATTTT. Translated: CASSRSSGNTIYF.

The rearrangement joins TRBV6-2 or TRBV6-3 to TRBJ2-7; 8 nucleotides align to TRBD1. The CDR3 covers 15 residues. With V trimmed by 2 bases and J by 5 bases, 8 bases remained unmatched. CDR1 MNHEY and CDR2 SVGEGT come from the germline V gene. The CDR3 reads CASSYARGRGDEQYF. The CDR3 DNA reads TGTGCCAGCAGTTACGCCAGGGGGCGAGGGGACGAGCAGTACTTC.

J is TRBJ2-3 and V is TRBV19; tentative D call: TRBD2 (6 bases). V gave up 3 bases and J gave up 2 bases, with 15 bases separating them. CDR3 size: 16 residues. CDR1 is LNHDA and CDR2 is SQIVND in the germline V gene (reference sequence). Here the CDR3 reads CASSMTGTSPTDTQYF. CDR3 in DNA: TGTGCCAGTAGTATGACCGGGACTTCCCCCACAGATACGCAGTATTTT.

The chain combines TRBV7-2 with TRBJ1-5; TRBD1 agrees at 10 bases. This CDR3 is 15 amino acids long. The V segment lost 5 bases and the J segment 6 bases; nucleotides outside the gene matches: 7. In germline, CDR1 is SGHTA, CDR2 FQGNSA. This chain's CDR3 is CASSAGTGAGQPQHF. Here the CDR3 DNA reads TGTGCCAGCAGCGCCGGGACAGGGGCTGGTCAGCCCCAGCATTTT.

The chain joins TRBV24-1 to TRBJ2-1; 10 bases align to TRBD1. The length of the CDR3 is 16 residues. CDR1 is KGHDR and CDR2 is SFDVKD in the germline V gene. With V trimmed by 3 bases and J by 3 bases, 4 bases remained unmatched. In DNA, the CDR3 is TGTGCCACCAGTGATACCGGGACAGGGGACTACAATGAGCAGTTCTTC. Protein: CATSDTGTGDYNEQFF.

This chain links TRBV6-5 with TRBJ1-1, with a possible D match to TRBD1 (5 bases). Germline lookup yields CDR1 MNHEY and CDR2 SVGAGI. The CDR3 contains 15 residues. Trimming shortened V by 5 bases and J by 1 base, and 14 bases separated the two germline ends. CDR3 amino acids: CASSRPWGGNTEAFF. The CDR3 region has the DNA TGTGCCAGCAGTCGTCCTTGGGGCGGGAACACTGAAGCTTTCTTT.

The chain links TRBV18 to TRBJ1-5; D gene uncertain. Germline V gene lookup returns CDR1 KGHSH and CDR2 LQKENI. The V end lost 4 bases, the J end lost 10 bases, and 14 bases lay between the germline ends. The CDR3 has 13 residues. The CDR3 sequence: CASSHVPELPQHF. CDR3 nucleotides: TGTGCCAGCTCACACGTCCCCGAGCTTCCCCAGCATTTT. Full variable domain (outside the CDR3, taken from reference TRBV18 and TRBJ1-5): NAGVMQNPRHLVRRRGQEARLRCSPMKGHSHVYWYRQLPEEGLKFMVYLQKENIIDESGMPKERFSAEFPKEGPSILRIQQVVRGDSAAYFCASSHVPELPQHFGDGTRLSIL.

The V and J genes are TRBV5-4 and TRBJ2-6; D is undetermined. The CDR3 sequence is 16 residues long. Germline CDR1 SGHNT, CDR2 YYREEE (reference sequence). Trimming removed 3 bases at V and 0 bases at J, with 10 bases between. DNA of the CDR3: TGTGCCAGCAGCTCCAGACACCTCTCTGGGGCCAACGTCCTGACTTTC. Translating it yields CASSSRHLSGANVLTF.

In nucleotides, the CDR3 is TGTGCCAGCAGATTTGGTCGGGACTACTATAGCAATCAGCCCCAGCATTTT. Its protein is CASRFGRDYYSNQPQHF. This chain uses TRBV28 with TRBJ1-5; possibly TRBD1 for D (5 bases). With 6 bases removed from V and 0 bases from J, the gap between germline ends came to 18 bases. CDR1 is MDHEN and CDR2 is SYDVKM in the germline V gene. This CDR3 is 17 amino acids long.

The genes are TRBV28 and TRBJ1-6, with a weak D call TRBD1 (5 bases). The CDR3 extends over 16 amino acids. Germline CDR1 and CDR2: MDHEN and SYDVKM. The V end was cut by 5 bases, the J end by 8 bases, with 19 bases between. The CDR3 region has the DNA TGTGCCAGCAGTCCACACGTTGGACGGGGGGATTCACCCCTCCACTTT. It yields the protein CASSPHVGRGDSPLHF.

The CDR3 DNA reads as TGCAGTGGTTCGGACAGGGCCGAGCAGTACTTC. It codes for CSGSDRAEQYF. The chain has TRBV20-1 and TRBJ2-7; TRBD1 matches 8 bases. V was clipped by 7 bases and J by 6 bases; unmatched bases: 5. The CDR3 loop spans 11 amino acids. Germline lookup yields CDR1 DFQATT and CDR2 SNEGSKA (reference sequence).

The CDR3 protein is CASSLGPQGIDGYTF. CDR3 coding DNA: TGTGCCAGCAGCTTAGGCCCACAGGGGATAGATGGCTACACCTTC. The rearrangement links TRBV7-8 to TRBJ1-2; 7 positions match TRBD1. Germline V gives CDR1 SGHVS, CDR2 FQNEAQ. The CDR3 is made up of 15 amino acids. The trim removed 1 base at V and 6 bases at J, leaving 8 bases unmatched.

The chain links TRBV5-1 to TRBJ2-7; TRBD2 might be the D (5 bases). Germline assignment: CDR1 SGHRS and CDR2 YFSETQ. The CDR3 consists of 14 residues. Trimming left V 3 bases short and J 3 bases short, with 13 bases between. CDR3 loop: CASSWPGVSYEQYF. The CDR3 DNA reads TGCGCCAGCAGCTGGCCCGGGGTCAGCTACGAGCAGTACTTC.

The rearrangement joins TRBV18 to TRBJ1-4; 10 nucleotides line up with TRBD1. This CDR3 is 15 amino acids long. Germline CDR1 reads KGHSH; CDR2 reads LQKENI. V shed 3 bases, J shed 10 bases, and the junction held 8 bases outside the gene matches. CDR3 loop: CASSPSTGGLGKLFF. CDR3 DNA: TGTGCCAGCTCACCCTCGACAGGGGGCTTAGGAAAACTGTTTTTT. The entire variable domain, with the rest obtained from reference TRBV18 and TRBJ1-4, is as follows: NAGVMQNPRHLVRRRGQEARLRCSPMKGHSHVYWYRQLPEEGLKFMVYLQKENIIDESGMPKERFSAEFPKEGPSILRIQQVVRGDSAAYFCASSPSTGGLGKLFFGSGTQLSVL.